What follows is one T cell receptor (beta chain) and its context. The CDR3 runs 11 residues. Germline CDR1 is SGHAT and CDR2 is FQNNGV. V was trimmed by 4 bases and J by 4 bases, leaving 4 bases between them. This sample was taken from a study of early T cells in non-severe SARS-CoV-2 infection. Across the study: The sequenced material was bulk RNA from unsorted whole blood, and its chains were unpaired.

Individual cDNA molecules were tagged with unique molecular identifiers. TCRdb itself ran the 5' RACE reads through MiXCR, one entry per CDR3 protein. The table lists tens of thousands of distinct CDR3 sequences, 9.5% to 15% of them singletons. The gene calls are TRBV11-2 and TRBJ1-2; D not certain. The clonotype comes from an adult who was a healthcare worker with PCR-confirmed SARS-CoV-2 infection or an uninfected control (not recorded which). The specimen was whole blood, collected at baseline. CDR3 in amino acids: CASSSIYGYTF. The CDR3 region has the DNA TGTGCCAGCAGCTCCATCTATGGCTACACCTTC.